This T cell receptor beta chain was identified during a study of T-cell memory formation after mild COVID-19. This clonotype occurred a few times. Trimming cost V 1 base and J 4 bases, with 14 bases left between them. The CDR3 has 16 residues. CDR1 SEHNR and CDR2 FQNEAQ come from the germline V gene (reference sequence). Amplification by 5'RACE using constant-segment primers produced TCR alpha and TCR beta cDNA libraries that carried sample barcodes and UMIs. Via MiXCR, TCRdb re-called the 5' RACE reads, giving one row per CDR3 protein. Here the sample spans roughly 300,000 distinct CDR3 sequences, 7.5% to 9.5% being singletons.

The chain links TRBV7-9 to TRBJ2-1, with D possibly matching TRBD2 (7 bases). Material for sequencing was PBMCs or a T cell subset sorted from them (not recorded which). The sequence was obtained from a man between 18 and 35 years old who had mild COVID-19 (a few samples of this study predate the infection). Cell type and time point are not known. The CDR3 sequence is CASSLGGRGPYNEQFF. The CDR3 nucleotides are TGTGCCAGCAGCTTAGGGGGGCGGGGGCCATACAATGAGCAGTTCTTC.